This TCR beta chain was identified during a study of cytomegalovirus exposure and HLA in healthy donors (dated by TCRdb to about 2017). Context from the whole study: In an earlier analysis of several hundred of the donors, around 290 Gb of sequence data and some 100 million unique TCR beta sequences from about 190 million T cells were reported. Approximately 310 gigabases of sequencing data and 70 million to 95 million unique TCR sequences made up an early release that covered some 640 HLA-typed donors. Of the 398 genotyped donors, about 84% fell in the genetic ancestry cluster associated with self-reported Caucasian donors. The study was designed to test whether signatures of past pathogen exposure could be identified by cataloging public T cell receptors. The study profiled the T cell repertoires of under 700 subjects by immunosequencing and related them to cytomegalovirus serostatus. A separate validation cohort of over a hundred different subjects was used in addition to the approximately 670-subject first cohort. High-throughput TCR immunosequencing, statistical association of individual TCRs with disease status, and machine learning were combined to predict cytomegalovirus infection status. To study patterns of TCR occurrence, a later analysis re-analyzed previously published TCR beta repertoires from 666 donors and added high-resolution HLA genotyping. Rather than using new phenotypic data, the later analysis identified candidate immune exposures from TCR beta sequences and from how often those sequences occurred across donors. An earlier analysis of around 580 of the donors used high-throughput TCR beta sequencing to judge whether each TCR beta V gene segment behaved as functional or pseudogenic. Donor age, sex, ethnicity and CMV serostatus were collected together with the repertoire data. A later genetic analysis used genome-wide SNP genotypes for 398 of the 666 donors, treating that subset as a discovery cohort. All discovery cohort repertoires had been generated on a single sequencing platform. HLA typing included class I and class II loci at four-digit resolution. The number of typed donors differed by locus: roughly 629-630 for A, B, C, DRB1 and DQB1; some 500 for DQA1; around 580 for DPA1; and 450 to 480 for DPB1. Roughly five DR-DQ haplotypes were treated as single units for association and clustering because of strong linkage in the cohort. Among about 390 genotyped donors of the cohort, an average of 235,054 unique TCR beta nucleotide sequences were sequenced per donor, about a sixth of them non-productive. Paper-wide results and their limitations: Roughly uniform sequencing depth across donors was assumed in presence/absence analyses, although this assumption may not hold. It was suggested by the authors that the approach could potentially be generalized to other disease states and immunological phenotypes. In a later analysis, HLA-associated TCR beta chains showed more clonal expansion and lower generation probabilities than non-associated chains that were equally common. Correlated functional status among segregating V segments might reflect linkage disequilibrium, but an unknown experimental factor could not be ruled out. A further reported finding was that TCR beta sequences accurately predicted the HLA-A and HLA-B alleles for most subjects in the first cohort. This cohort had only TCR beta chains sequenced, and the lack of alpha or paired-chain data limited which features could be detected. Strong co-occurrence of HLA alleles, especially DR and DQ, made assigning TCR associations to individual alleles difficult. An association between a missense DCLRE1C variant and V-gene and J-gene trimming of TCR beta chains was found in a later genetic analysis and replicated in an independent cohort. A later analysis reported that several top co-occurrence clusters appeared linked to parvovirus B19, influenza, CMV and Epstein-Barr virus. Across donors, most TCR sequences were observed very rarely, whereas some public TCRs were present in many individuals. According to a later analysis, TCR association rates differed among HLA loci, with DRB1 alleles showing the most associated TCRs and HLA-C alleles showing the fewest. A later genetic analysis reported fewer N-insertions in productive TCRs among donors in an Asian-associated ancestry cluster than the approximately 670-donor mean. Because counts were too low, about 15 rarely observed V segments, including chromosome 9 orphons, were left out of the earlier analysis of 587 of the donors. Because HLA typing was missing for some donors at each locus, association tests included only the typed subset. The only immune exposure information available for the cohort was CMV serostatus. In vitro tests confirmed that a few of the cytomegalovirus-associated TCR beta chains recognize cytomegalovirus antigens. At a false discovery rate of 0.05, a later analysis linked roughly 17,000 TCR beta sequences to specific HLA alleles. Cytomegalovirus status was reported to be diagnosed by the classifier with high specificity and sensitivity in both the original and validation cohorts. The sequencing pipeline was judged likely to have produced a cluster of highly shared sequence variants as a technical artifact. The study gave a list of 150 to 200 TCR beta chains associated with cytomegalovirus. Because the 87-base-pair reads could not distinguish some IMGT-functional V segments, including TRBV6-2 and TRBV6-3, those segments were excluded. In an earlier analysis of roughly 500 of the donors, most TCR beta V segments appeared in productive rearrangements about 87% or about 30% of the time, broadly matching IMGT annotations. A later analysis found that most CMV-associated TCR beta chains appeared HLA-restricted, with HLA associations seemingly driven largely by CMV exposure.

The trim is 2 bases for V and 6 bases for J, with a gap of 10 bases between the germline ends. Counted from cysteine to phenylalanine, this CDR3 has 13 amino acids. Only the CDR3 portion is preserved as DNA: 39 bases, with reading frame beginning at the first base. Via the germline V gene, CDR1 is MNHEY and CDR2 SVGAGI. The cohort consisted of 600 to 700 healthy bone marrow donors. Cohort members were all nominally healthy when sampled, although unrecorded immune exposures were likely present. The donor was CMV seropositive and belonged to the group of more than 250 seropositive cohort members. A peripheral blood sample was provided by each donor, and peripheral blood mononuclear cells were used for TCR beta sequencing. Genomic DNA was extracted from the blood cell samples with the Qiagen DNeasy Blood Extraction Kit. Receptor amplification or capture employed the immunoSEQ multiplex PCR assay. For the multiplex PCR, a mixture combining 60 forward primers for TCR Vbeta segments and 13 reverse primers for TCR Jbeta segments was used. A multiplex PCR assay on genomic DNA amplified the CDR3 region of rearranged TCR beta genes. On the Illumina HiSeq System, the amplified TCR beta libraries were sequenced as 87-base-pair reads. The paper's data handling went like this. Across the 666 repertoires, a later analysis counted 80 million or so unique TCR beta chains, around 10 million of which were shared by at least two donors. Raw reads were error-corrected and collapsed into unique sequences with a nearest-neighbor algorithm that merged closely related sequences to remove PCR and sequencing errors. Alignment of CDR3 sequences to IMGT reference sequences was used to assign V, D and J gene segments. Each retained sequence needed at least a six-nucleotide match to both a V gene segment and a J gene segment. A rearrangement was called productive if the CDR3 had no stop codons and remained in frame with V and J, and every other rearrangement was called non-productive. Following IMGT convention, CDR3 was defined as the stretch from the second conserved V-encoded cysteine up to the conserved J-encoded phenylalanine. The earlier analysis of around 640 of the donors excluded sequences that lacked an unambiguous match to a single V gene segment. An earlier analysis of a few hundred of the donors classified V segments as functional when productive rearrangements were above 56.7% and as segregating when the standard deviation between donors was above 5%. A statistical classification framework was built to diagnose cytomegalovirus status from the catalog of TCR beta chain sequences. A later analysis assigned V and J genes by comparing TCR nucleotide sequences with IMGT/GENE-DB human TR gene sequences. Using the TCRdist pipeline, a later analysis assigned CDR3 sequences along with most-parsimonious VDJ recombination scenarios. In a later analysis, each TCR beta chain was defined by its CDR3 amino acid sequence together with its V-gene family, and reads lacking a unique V-gene family were excluded. To address suspected cross-contamination and a sequencing artifact, a later analysis removed 592 highly shared, low-generation-probability nucleotide sequences. For each public chain, a later analysis derived a clonal expansion index from normalized ranks of inferred template counts within each repertoire. In a later analysis, generation probabilities were computed using a VDJ recombination model fitted to out-of-frame rearrangements, and the results were checked against IGoR. In a later analysis, TCR-TCR, TCR-HLA and TCR-CMV co-occurrence was scored with hypergeometric tests, and a repertoire-size bias correction was applied to TCR pairs. To estimate false discovery rates, a later analysis permuted the HLA or CMV assignments 20 times. In a later analysis, co-occurring TCRs were grouped using DBSCAN, with TCRdist sequence similarity added in when clustering inside HLA-allele-positive subsets. Repertoires with fewer than 30,000 or more than 120,000 public chains were left out of co-occurrence clustering, as were five repertoires with anomalous nucleotide sharing. TCRdb's version of the immuneACCESS table is confined to in-frame rearrangements and falls short of the full clone set. An unresolved V gene accounts for under half of the shortfall where checked; the remainder is of unknown origin. That table supplies the V and J calls and clone size; D and trimming were determined from the DNA. Within this sample are approximately 150,000 clones, with nearly 70% of them counted one time only. The ten top clones hold about 10% of the sample.

This clone was observed a handful of times. It has no known antigen specificity. One base away there is no much larger clone; base qualities are not given. This clonotype was sampled from a man aged 25-40 years in good health and CMV-seropositive. This sequence uses TRBV6-5 and TRBJ1-1; matching of 6 bases hints at TRBD1 as the D gene. Sequencing was carried out using PBMCs. The bases are TGTGCCAGCAGTTACCTAGGACAGTCTGAAGCTTTCTTT. This is translated as CASSYLGQSEAFF.